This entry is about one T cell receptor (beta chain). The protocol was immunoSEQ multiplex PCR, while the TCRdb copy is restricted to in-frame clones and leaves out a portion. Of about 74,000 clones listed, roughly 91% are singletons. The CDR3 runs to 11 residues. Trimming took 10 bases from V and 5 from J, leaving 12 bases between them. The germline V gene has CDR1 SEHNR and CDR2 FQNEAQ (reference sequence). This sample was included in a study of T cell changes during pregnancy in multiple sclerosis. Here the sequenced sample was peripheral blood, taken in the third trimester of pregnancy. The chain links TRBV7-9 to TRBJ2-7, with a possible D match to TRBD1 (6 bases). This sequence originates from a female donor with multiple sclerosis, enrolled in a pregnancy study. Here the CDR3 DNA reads TGTGCCACCATATCAGGGGACGAGCAGTACTTC. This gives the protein CATISGDEQYF.